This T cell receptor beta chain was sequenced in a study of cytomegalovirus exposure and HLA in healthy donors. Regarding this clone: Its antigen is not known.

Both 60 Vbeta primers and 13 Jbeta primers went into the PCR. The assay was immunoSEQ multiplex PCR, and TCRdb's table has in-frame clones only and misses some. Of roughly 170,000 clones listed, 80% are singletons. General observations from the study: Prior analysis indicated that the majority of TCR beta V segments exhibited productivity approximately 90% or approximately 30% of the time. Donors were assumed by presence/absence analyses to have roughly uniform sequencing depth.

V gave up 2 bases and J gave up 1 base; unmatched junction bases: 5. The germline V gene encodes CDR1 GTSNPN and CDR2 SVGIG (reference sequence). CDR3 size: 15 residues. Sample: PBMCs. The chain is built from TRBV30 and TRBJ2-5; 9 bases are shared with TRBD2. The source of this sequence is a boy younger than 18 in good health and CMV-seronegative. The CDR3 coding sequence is TGTGCCTGGAGTTCGGCGGGGGGGCCCCAAGAGACCCAGTACTTC. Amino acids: CAWSSAGGPQETQYF.